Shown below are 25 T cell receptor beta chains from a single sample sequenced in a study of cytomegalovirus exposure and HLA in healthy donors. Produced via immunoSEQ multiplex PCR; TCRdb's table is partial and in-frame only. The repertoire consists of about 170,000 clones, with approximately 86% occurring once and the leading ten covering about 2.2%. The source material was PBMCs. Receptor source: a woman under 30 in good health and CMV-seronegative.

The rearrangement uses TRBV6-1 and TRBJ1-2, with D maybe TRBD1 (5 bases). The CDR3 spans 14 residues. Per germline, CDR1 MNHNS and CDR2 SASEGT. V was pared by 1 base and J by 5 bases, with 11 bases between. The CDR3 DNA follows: TGTGCCAGCAGTGAAGTCGACAGAGATTATGGCTACACCTTC. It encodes CASSEVDRDYGYTF.

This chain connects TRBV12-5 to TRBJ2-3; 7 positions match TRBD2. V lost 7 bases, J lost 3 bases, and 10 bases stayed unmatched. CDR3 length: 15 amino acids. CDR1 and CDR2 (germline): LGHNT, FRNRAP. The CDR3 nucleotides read TGTGCTAGTGTTTTTTCGGGACTACCTACAGATACGCAGTATTTT. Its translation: CASVFSGLPTDTQYF.

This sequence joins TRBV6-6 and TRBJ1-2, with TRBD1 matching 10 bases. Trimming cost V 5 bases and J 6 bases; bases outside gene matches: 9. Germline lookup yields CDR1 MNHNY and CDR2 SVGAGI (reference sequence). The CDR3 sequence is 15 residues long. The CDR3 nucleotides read TGTGCCAGCAGTACAGCGACAGGGGGCTACGATGGCTACACCTTC. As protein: CASSTATGGYDGYTF.

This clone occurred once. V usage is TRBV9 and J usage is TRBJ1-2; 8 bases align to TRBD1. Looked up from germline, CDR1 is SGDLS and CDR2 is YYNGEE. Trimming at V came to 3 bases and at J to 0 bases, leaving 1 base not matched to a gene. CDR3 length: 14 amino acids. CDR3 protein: CASSGQGPNYGYTF. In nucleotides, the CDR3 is TGTGCCAGCAGCGGACAGGGGCCTAACTATGGCTACACCTTC.

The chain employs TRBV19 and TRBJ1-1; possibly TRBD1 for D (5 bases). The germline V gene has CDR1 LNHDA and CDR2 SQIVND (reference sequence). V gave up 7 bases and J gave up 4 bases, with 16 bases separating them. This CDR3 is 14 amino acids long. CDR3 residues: CASTYTDSRTEAFF. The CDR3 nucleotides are TGTGCCAGTACCTACACCGACAGCCGCACTGAAGCTTTCTTT. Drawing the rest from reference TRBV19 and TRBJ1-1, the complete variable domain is DGGITQSPKYLFRKEGQNVTLSCEQNLNHDAMYWYRQDPGQGLRLIYYSQIVNDFQKGDIAEGYSVSREKKESFPLTVTSAQKNPTAFYLCASTYTDSRTEAFFGQGTRLTVV.

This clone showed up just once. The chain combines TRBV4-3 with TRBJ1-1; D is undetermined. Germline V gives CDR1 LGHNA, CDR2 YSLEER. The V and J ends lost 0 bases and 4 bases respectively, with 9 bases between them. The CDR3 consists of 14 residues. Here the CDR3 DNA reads TGCGCCAGCAGCCAAGATATTCGGTCCACTGAAGCTTTCTTT. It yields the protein CASSQDIRSTEAFF.

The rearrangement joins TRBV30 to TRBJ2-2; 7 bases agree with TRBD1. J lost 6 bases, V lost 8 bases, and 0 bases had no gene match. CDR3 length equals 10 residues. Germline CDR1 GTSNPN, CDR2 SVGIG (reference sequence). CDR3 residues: CARGPGELFF. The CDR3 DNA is TGTGCCAGGGGGCCCGGGGAGCTGTTTTTT.

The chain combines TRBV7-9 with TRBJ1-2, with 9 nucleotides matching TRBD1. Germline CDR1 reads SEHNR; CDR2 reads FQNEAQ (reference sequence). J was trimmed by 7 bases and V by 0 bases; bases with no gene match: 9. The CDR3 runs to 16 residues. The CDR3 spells CASSLATGQGKSGYTF. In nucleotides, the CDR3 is TGTGCCAGCAGCTTAGCTACGGGACAGGGTAAAAGTGGCTACACCTTC.

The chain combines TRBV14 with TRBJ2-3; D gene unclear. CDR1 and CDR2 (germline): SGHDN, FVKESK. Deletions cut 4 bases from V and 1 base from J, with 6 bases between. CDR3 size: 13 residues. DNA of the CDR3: TGTGCCAGCAGCCTCCATGGCACAGATACGCAGTATTTT. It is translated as CASSLHGTDTQYF.

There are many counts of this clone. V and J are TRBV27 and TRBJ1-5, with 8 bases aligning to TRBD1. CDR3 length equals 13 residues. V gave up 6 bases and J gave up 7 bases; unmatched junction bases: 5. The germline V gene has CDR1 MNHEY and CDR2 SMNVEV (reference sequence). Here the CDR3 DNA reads TGTGCCAGCAGCCTCAGGGGGCGACAGCCCCAGCATTTT. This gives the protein CASSLRGRQPQHF.

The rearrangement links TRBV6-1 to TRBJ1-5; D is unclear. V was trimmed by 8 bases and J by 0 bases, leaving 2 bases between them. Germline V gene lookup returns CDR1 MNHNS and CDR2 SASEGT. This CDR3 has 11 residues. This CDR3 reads CASRSNQPQHF. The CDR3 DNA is TGTGCCAGCCGTAGCAATCAGCCCCAGCATTTT.

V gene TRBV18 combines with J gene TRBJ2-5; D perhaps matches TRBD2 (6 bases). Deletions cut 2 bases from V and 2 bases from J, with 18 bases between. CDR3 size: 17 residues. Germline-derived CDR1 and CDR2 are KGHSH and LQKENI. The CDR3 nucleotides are TGTGCCAGCTCACCAAGGCTGCGGGGTCGGGTACAAGAGACCCAGTACTTC. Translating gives CASSPRLRGRVQETQYF.

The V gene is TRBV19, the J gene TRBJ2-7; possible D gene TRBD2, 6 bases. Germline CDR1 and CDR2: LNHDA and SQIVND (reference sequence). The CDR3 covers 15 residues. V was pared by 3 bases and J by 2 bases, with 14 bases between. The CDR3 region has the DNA TGTGCCAGTAGTATCGGGACTCTCCCACCCTACGAGCAGTACTTC. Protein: CASSIGTLPPYEQYF.

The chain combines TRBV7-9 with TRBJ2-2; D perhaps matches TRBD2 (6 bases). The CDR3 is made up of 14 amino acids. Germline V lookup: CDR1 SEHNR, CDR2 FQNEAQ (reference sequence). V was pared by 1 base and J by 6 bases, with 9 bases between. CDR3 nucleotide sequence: TGTGCCAGCAGCTTAGTACTAGCAGCCGGGGAGCTGTTTTTT. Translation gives CASSLVLAAGELFF. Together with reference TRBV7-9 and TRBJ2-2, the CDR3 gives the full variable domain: DTGVSQNPRHKITKRGQNVTFRCDPISEHNRLYWYRQTLGQGPEFLTYFQNEAQLEKSRLLSDRFSAERPKGSFSTLEIQRTEQGDSAMYLCASSLVLAAGELFFGEGSRLTVL.

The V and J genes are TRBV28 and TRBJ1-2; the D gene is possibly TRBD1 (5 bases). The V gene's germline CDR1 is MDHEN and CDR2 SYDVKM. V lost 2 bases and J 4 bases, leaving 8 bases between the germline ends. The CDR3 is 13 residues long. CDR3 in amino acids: CASSLNGGYGYTF. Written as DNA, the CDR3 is TGTGCCAGCAGTTTAAACGGGGGCTATGGCTACACCTTC.

The CDR3 protein is CASSEFSGLPGNEQFF. The CDR3 coding sequence is TGTGCCAGCAGTGAATTTAGCGGACTTCCGGGGAATGAGCAGTTCTTC. V is TRBV6-4 and J is TRBJ2-1, with TRBD2 as a possible D gene (6 bases). Trimming left V 3 bases short and J 7 bases short, with 19 bases between. This CDR3 comprises 16 residues. From germline, CDR1 is MRHNA and CDR2 SNTAGT.

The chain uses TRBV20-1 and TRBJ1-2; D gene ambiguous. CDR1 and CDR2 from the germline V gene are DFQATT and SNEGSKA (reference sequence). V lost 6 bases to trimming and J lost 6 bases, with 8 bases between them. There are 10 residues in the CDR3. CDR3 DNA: TGCAGTGCAGAGGGTCATGGCTACACCTTC. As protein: CSAEGHGYTF.

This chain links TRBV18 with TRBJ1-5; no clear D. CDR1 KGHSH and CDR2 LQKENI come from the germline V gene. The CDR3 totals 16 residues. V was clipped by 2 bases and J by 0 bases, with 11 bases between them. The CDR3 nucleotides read TGTGCCAGCTCACCAGCGGAGGGAAATAGCAATCAGCCCCAGCATTTT. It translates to CASSPAEGNSNQPQHF.

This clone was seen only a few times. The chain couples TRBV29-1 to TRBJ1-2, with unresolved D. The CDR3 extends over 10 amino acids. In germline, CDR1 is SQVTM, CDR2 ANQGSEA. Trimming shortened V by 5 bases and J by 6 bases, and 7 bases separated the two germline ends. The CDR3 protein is CSVFRDGYTF. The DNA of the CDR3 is TGCAGCGTTTTTCGGGATGGCTACACCTTC.

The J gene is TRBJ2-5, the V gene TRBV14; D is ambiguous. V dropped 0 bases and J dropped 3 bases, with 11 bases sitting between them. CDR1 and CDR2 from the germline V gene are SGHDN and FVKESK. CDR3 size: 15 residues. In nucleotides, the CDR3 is TGTGCCAGCAGCCAAGAAGGCCAGGTCGAAGAGACCCAGTACTTC. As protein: CASSQEGQVEETQYF.

The DNA for the CDR3 is TGCGCCAGCAGCTCACCCCCGACAGGCCTTAACACTGAAGCTTTCTTT. Translation: CASSSPPTGLNTEAFF. The rearrangement links TRBV5-1 to TRBJ1-1; TRBD1 is a possible D gene (6 bases). V gave up 3 bases and J gave up 2 bases, with 17 bases separating them. Looked up from germline, CDR1 is SGHRS and CDR2 is YFSETQ. CDR3 length: 16 residues.

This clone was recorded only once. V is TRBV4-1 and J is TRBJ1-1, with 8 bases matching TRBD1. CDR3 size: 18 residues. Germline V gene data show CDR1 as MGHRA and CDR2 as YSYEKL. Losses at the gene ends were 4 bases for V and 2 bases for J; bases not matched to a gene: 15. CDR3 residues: CASSPRGFRTGLNTEAFF. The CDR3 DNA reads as TGCGCCAGCAGCCCCAGGGGGTTTAGGACAGGGCTTAACACTGAAGCTTTCTTT.

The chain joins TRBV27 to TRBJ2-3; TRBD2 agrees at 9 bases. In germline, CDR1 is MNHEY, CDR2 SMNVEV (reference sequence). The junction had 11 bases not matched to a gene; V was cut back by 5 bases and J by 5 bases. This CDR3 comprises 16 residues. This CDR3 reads CASSIRGLALRDTQYF. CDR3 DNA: TGTGCCAGCAGTATTAGAGGACTAGCGTTGAGAGATACGCAGTATTTT.

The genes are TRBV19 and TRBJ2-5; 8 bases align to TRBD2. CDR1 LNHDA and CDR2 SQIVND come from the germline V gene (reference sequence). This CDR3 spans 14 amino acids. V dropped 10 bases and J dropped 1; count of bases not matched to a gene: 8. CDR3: CATNTGGTQETQYF. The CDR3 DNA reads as TGTGCCACCAACACGGGGGGGACCCAAGAGACCCAGTACTTC. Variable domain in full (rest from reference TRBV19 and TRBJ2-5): DGGITQSPKYLFRKEGQNVTLSCEQNLNHDAMYWYRQDPGQGLRLIYYSQIVNDFQKGDIAEGYSVSREKKESFPLTVTSAQKNPTAFYLCATNTGGTQETQYFGPGTRLLVL.

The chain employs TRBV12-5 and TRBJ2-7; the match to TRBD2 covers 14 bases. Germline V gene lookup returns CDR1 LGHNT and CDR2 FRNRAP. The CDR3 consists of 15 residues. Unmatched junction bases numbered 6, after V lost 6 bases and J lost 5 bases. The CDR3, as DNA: TGTGCTAGTGGCCGCGGGACTAGCGGGAGAAACGAGCAGTACTTC. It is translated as CASGRGTSGRNEQYF.